This T cell receptor (beta chain) derives from a study of blood T cell repertoires in COVID-19. The V gene's germline CDR1 is LGHNA and CDR2 YNFKEQ. V was trimmed by 4 bases and J by 0 bases, leaving 18 bases between them. This CDR3 has 17 amino acids. Some clones are missing from TCRdb's copy, which holds only in-frame ones; the method was immunoSEQ multiplex PCR. Of about 360,000 clones listed, approximately 86% were seen once; the top ten hold 2.5% to 3.5%. The TCR comes from a human donor in a cohort sampled during active COVID-19. The chain combines TRBV4-2 with TRBJ1-1; no clear D gene. Specimen: peripheral blood. In nucleotides, the CDR3 is TGTGCCAGCAGCCCCCTCGTCCAACCAAGCATGAACACTGAAGCTTTCTTT. Residues: CASSPLVQPSMNTEAFF.